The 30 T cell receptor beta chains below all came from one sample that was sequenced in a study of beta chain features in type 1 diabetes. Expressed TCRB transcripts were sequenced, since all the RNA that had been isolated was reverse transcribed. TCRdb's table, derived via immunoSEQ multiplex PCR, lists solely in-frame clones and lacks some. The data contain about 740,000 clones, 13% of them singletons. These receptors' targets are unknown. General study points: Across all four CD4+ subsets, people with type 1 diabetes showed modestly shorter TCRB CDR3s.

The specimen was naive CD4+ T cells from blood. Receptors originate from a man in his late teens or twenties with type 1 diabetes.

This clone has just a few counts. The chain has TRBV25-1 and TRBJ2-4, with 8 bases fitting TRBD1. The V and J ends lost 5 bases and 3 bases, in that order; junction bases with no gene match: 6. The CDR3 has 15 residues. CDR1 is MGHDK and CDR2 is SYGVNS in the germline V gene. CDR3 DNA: TGTGCCAGCAGTCCTCCGGACAGGGACAAAAACATTCAGTACTTC. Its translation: CASSPPDRDKNIQYF.

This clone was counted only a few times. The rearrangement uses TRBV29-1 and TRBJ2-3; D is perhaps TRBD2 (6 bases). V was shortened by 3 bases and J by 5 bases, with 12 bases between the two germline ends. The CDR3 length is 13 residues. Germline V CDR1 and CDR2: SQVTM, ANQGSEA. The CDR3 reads CSVDRGLGDTQYF. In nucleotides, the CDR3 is TGCAGCGTTGATCGGGGGTTGGGAGATACGCAGTATTTT.

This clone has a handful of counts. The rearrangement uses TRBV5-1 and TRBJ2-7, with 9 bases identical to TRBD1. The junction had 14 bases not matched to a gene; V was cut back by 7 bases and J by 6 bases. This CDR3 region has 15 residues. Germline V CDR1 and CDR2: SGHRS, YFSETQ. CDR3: CASGLTPGQGIEQYF. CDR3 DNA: TGCGCCAGCGGACTCACCCCGGGACAGGGTATCGAGCAGTACTTC. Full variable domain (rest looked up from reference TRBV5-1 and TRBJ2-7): KAGVTQTPRYLIKTRGQQVTLSCSPISGHRSVSWYQQTPGQGLQFLFEYFSETQRNKGNFPGRFSGRQFSNSRSEMNVSTLELGDSALYLCASGLTPGQGIEQYFGPGTRLTVT.

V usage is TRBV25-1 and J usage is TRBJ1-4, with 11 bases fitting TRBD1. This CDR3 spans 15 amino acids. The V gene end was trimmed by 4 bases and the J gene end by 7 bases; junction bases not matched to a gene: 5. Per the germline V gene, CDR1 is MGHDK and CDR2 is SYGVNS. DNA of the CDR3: TGTGCCAGCAGTGCCGGGACAGGGGGAGGTGAAAAACTGTTTTTT. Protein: CASSAGTGGGEKLFF.

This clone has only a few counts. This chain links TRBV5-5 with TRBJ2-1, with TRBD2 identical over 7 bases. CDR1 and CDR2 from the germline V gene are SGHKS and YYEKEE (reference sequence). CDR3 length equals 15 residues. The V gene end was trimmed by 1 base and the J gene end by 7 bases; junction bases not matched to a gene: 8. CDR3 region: CASSLLVTSWNEQFF. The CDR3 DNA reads TGTGCCAGCAGCTTGTTGGTGACTAGCTGGAATGAGCAGTTCTTC. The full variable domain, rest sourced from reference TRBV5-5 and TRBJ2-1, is DAGVTQSPTHLIKTRGQQVTLRCSPISGHKSVSWYQQVLGQGPQFIFQYYEKEERGRGNFPDRFSARQFPNYSSELNVNALLLGDSALYLCASSLLVTSWNEQFFGPGTRLTVL.

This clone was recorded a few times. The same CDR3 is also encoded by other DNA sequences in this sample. As DNA, the CDR3 is TGTGCCAGCTCACCCCTGTACCAAGAGACCCAGTACTTC. Its protein product is CASSPLYQETQYF. The chain joins TRBV18 to TRBJ2-5; D remains ambiguous. There are 13 residues in the CDR3. Deletions cut 3 bases from V and 0 bases from J, with 5 bases between. The V gene's germline CDR1 is KGHSH and CDR2 LQKENI.

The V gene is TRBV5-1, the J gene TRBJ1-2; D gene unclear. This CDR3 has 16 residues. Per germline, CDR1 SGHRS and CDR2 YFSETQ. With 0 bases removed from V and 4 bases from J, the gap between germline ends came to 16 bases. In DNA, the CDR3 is TGCGCCAGCAGCTTGGGCGGCGGCAGCGCAGGCTATGGCTACACCTTC. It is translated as CASSLGGGSAGYGYTF.

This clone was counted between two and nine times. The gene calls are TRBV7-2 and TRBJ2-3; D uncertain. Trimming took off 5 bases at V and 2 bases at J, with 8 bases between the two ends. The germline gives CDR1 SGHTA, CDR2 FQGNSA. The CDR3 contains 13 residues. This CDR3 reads CASSKQNTDTQYF. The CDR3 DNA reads TGTGCCAGCAGCAAACAGAACACAGATACGCAGTATTTT.

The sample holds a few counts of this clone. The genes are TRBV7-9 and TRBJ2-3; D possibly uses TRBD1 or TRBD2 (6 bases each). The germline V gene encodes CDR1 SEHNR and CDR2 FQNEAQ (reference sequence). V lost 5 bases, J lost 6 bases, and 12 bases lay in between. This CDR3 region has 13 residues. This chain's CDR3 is CASSPGGLDTQYF. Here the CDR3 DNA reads TGTGCCAGCAGCCCCGGGGGCCTGGATACGCAGTATTTT.

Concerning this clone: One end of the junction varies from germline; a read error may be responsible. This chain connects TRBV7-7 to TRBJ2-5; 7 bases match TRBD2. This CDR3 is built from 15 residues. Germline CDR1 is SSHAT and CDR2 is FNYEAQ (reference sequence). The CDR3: CASSLGGSGQETQYF. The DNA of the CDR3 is TGTGCTAGCAGCTTAGGCGGTAGCGGGCAAGAGACCCAGTACTTC.

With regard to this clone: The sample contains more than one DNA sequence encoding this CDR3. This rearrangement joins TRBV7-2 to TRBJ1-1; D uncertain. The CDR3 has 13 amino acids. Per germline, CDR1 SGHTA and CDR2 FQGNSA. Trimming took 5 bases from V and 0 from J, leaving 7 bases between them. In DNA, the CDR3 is TGTGCCAGCAGCCTCTCTATGAACACTGAAGCTTTCTTT. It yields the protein CASSLSMNTEAFF.

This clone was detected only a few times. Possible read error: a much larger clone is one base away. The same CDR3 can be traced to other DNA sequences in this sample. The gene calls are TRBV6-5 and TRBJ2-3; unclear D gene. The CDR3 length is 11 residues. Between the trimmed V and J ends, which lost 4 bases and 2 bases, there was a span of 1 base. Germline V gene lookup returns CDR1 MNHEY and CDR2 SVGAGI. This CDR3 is CASSSTDTQYF. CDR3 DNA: TGTGCCAGCAGTTCCACAGATACGCAGTATTTT.

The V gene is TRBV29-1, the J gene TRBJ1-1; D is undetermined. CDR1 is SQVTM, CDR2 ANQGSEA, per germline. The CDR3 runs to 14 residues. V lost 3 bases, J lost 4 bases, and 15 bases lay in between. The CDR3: CSVDREGSGTEAFF. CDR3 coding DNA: TGCAGCGTTGACCGGGAGGGATCGGGCACTGAAGCTTTCTTT.

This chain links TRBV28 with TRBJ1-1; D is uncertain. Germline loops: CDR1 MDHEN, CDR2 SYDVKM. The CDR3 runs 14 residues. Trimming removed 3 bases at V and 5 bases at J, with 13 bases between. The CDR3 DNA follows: TGTGCCAGCAGTTTGATTCGAGGAGGGACTGAAGCTTTCTTT. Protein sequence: CASSLIRGGTEAFF.

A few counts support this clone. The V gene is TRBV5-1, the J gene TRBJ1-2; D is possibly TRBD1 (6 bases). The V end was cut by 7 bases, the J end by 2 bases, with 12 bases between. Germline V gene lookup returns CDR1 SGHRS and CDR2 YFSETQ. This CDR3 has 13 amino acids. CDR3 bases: TGCGCCAGCCGACAGGATCCAAACTATGGCTACACCTTC. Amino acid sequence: CASRQDPNYGYTF. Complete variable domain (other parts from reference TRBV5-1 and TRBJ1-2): KAGVTQTPRYLIKTRGQQVTLSCSPISGHRSVSWYQQTPGQGLQFLFEYFSETQRNKGNFPGRFSGRQFSNSRSEMNVSTLELGDSALYLCASRQDPNYGYTFGSGTRLTVV.

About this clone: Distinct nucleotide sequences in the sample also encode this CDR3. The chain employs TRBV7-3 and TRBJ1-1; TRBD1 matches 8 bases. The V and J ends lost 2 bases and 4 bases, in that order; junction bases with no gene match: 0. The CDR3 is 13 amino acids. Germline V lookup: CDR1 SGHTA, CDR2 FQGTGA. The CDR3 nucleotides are TGTGCCAGCAGCTTAGGACAGGGCACTGAAGCTTTCTTT. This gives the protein CASSLGQGTEAFF. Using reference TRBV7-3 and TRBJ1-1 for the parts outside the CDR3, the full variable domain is GAGVSQTPSNKVTEKGKYVELRCDPISGHTALYWYRQSLGQGPEFLIYFQGTGAADDSGLPNDRFFAVRPEGSVSTLKIQRTERGDSAVYLCASSLGQGTEAFFGQGTRLTVV.

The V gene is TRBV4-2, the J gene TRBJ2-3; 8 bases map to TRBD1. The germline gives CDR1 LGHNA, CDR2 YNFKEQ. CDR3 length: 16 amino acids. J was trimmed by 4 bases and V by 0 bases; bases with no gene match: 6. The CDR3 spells CASSQDGTGVADTQYF. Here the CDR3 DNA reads TGTGCCAGCAGCCAAGATGGGACAGGAGTAGCAGATACGCAGTATTTT.

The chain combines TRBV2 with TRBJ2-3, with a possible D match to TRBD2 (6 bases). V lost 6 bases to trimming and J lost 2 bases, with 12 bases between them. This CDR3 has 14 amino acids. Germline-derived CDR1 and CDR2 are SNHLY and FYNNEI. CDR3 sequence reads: CASSRGTITDTQYF. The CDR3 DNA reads TGTGCCAGCAGCCGGGGGACCATCACAGATACGCAGTATTTT.

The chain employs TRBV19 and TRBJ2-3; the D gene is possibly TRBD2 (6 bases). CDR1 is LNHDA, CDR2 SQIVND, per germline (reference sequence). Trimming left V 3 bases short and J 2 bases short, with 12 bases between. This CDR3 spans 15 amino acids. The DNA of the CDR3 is TGTGCCAGTAGTATGAAGGCGGGGACCACAGATACGCAGTATTTT. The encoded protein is CASSMKAGTTDTQYF.

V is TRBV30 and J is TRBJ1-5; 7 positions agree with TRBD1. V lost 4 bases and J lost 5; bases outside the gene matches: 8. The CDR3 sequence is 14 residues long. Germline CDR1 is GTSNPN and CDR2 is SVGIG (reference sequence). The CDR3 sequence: CAWTGRDRYQPQHF. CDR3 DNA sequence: TGTGCCTGGACTGGCCGGGACAGATATCAGCCCCAGCATTTT.

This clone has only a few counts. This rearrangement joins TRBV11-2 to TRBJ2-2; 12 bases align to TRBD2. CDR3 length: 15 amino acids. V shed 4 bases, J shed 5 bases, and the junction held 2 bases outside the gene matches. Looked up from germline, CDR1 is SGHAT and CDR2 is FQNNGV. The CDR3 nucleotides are TGTGCCAGCAGCTCGACTAGCGGGGGAACCGGGGAGCTGTTTTTT. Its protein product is CASSSTSGGTGELFF.

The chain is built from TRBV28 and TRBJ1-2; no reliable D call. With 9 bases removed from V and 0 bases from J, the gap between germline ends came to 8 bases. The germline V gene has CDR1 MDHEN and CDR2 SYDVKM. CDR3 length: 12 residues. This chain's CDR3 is CASGRPNYGYTF. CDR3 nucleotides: TGTGCCAGTGGGAGGCCTAACTATGGCTACACCTTC.

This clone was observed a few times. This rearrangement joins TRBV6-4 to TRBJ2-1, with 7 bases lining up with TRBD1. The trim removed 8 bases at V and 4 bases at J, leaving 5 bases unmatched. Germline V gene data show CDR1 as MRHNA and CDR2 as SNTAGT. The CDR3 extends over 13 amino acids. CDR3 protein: CASADREYNEQFF. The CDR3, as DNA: TGTGCCAGCGCTGACAGGGAGTACAATGAGCAGTTCTTC.

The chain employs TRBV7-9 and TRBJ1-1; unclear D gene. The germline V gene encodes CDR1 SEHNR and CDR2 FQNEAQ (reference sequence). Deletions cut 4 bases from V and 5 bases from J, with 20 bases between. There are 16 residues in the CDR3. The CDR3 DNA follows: TGTGCCAGCAGCTCCACACAGTTGGGGTGGGAAACTGAAGCTTTCTTT. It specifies CASSSTQLGWETEAFF.

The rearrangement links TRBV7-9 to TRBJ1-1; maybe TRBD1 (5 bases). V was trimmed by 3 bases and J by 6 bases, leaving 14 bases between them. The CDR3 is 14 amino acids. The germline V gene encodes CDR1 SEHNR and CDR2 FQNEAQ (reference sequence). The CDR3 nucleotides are TGTGCCAGCAGCTTTAGCTCAGGGTCCGCTGAAGCTTTCTTT. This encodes CASSFSSGSAEAFF.

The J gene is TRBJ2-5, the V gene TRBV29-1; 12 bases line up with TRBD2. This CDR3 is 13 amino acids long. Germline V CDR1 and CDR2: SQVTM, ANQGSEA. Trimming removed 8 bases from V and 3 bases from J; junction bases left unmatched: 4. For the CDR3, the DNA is TGCAGCCTCGGACTAGCGGGGAAAGAGACCCAGTACTTC. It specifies CSLGLAGKETQYF. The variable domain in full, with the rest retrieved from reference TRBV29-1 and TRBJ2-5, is SAVISQKPSRDICQRGTSLTIQCQVDSQVTMMFWYRQQPGQSLTLIATANQGSEATYESGFVIDKFPISRPNLTFSTLTVSNMSPEDSSIYLCSLGLAGKETQYFGPGTRLLVL.

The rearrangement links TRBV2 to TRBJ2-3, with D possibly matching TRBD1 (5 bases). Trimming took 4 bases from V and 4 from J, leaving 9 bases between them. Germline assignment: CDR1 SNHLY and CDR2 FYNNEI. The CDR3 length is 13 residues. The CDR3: CASSVGAADTQYF. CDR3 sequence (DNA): TGTGCCAGCAGTGTAGGGGCGGCAGATACGCAGTATTTT.

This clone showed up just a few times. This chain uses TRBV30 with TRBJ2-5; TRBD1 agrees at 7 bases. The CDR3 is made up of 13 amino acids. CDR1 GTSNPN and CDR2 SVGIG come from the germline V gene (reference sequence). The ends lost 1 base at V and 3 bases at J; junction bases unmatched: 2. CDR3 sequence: CAWSGTGKETQYF. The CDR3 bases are TGTGCCTGGAGTGGGACAGGCAAAGAGACCCAGTACTTC.

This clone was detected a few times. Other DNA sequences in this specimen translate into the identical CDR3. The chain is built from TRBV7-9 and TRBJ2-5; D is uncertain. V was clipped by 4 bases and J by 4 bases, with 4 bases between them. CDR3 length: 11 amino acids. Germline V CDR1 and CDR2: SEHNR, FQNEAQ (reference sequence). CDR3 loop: CASSSGETQYF. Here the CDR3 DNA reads TGTGCCAGCAGCTCGGGAGAGACCCAGTACTTC.

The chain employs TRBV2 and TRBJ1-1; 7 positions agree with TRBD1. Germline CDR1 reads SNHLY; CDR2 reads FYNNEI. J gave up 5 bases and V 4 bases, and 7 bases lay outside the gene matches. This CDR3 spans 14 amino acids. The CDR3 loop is CASSATGLITEAFF. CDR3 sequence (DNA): TGTGCCAGCAGTGCGACAGGGTTGATTACTGAAGCTTTCTTT. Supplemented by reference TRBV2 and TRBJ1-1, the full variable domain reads EPEVTQTPSHQVTQMGQEVILRCVPISNHLYFYWYRQILGQKVEFLVSFYNNEISEKSEIFDDQFSVERPDGSNFTLKIRSTKLEDSAMYFCASSATGLITEAFFGQGTRLTVV.